The following is a TCR beta chain sequence with its context. There is no known antigen for this receptor. No base quality information exists; no much larger clone differs at one position. Library preparation used RACE. TCRdb shows the sequencer as NextSeq 500. Library preparation attached unique molecular identifiers to individual cDNA molecules for quantitative, reproducible TCR counting. For every blood RNA sample, sequencing covered both the TCR alpha and TCR beta chains. Regarding the original processing steps: The median number of TCRs per sample was 95,638, ranging from 23,224 to 690,600. The Decombinator software suite was used to annotate V, J and CDR3 in the TCR reads. To make PS versus PT1 abundance plots, every sample was subsampled to the same number of TCRs (28,000). TCRs were defined as expanded if absent before sensitization and observed at least eight times at the 2-week time point. The public reads were reprocessed in TCRdb via fastp at Q25 and MiXCR, keeping in-frame beta chains. Merged by CDR3 protein, the rows form single entries marked with the most common genes and DNA. The V and J calls come from TCRdb's annotation, not from the publication. For this sample the table gives about 98,000 distinct CDR3 sequences, of which less than 14% were detected only once. The ten largest make up approximately 3.3% of the sample.

This sample stems from a study of human T cells and chemical hapten exposure (dated by TCRdb to about 2021). Regarding the complete study: For sensitization, 2% DPC in acetone was applied to a roughly 2 cm by roughly 2 cm area of upper inner arm skin. Throughout the roughly 25-week study period, patients were also given weekly therapeutic DPC doses on the scalp. Patch testing was performed on the upper back with Finn chambers containing 0.01% DPC, and the patch tests were scored after 6 days according to International Contact Dermatitis Research Group standards. The patient cohort, mostly female, included alopecia areata with under or over 50% scalp involvement, alopecia totalis and alopecia universalis. Libraries were pooled for sequencing, and per-sample TCR yields varied mainly because of small differences in library volumes within the pool. Peripheral blood TCR repertoire changes were tracked in vivo in alopecia patients during primary and secondary sensitization to the hapten diphenylcyclopropenone (DPC). Blood samples were taken from patients before sensitization (week 0) and then at 2, 6 and about 24 weeks after DPC sensitization. Around 29 alopecia patients provided blood for TCR sequencing at one to four time points (pre-sensitization, 2, 6 and 24 weeks).

The time point label of this sample denotes: pre-sensitization, week 0. The treatment or condition label on this specimen signifies: therapeutic diphenylcyclopropenone sensitization with weekly scalp DPC. Blood at each patch-test visit was drawn before the patch test was applied. Patients were considered eligible if aged 18 to 70, diagnosed with alopecia and deemed suitable for DPC therapy, and patients were excluded if pregnant. Total RNA was extracted from unfractionated whole blood that had been collected in Tempus Blood RNA tubes. The germline V gene (reference sequence) sets CDR1 to LGHDT and CDR2 to YNNKEL. The CDR3, cysteine through phenylalanine, is 13 amino acids long. Only CDR3 DNA remains: 39 bases, in frame from the first base. Cut back by 2 bases and 5 bases, the V and J ends lie 9 bases apart. The study at large found these results: No change with DPC sensitization was found in the number of TCRs above 1 in 1000 frequency, and no evidence of global repertoire structure alterations was found. Expanded TCRs formed significantly more large CDR3 similarity clusters than pre-sensitization or healthy control sets, consistent with antigen-driven responses. Alopecia, a presumed autoimmune disease, was present in all patients, so the immune response of the patients might differ from that of healthy individuals. After repeated subsampling, the strength of the expansion versus patch-test correlation and the threshold at which it became significant changed. The number of PT1 expanded TCRs positively correlated with patch test score, significant at thresholds 8, 16 and 32 but not 4.

This specimen consisted of whole blood, obtained in connection with sensitization to the hapten diphenylcyclopropenone (DPC). The sequence came from a woman aged 55-75 years with alopecia areata. Some clones in this sample may be carry-over from other donors' samples. The chain joins TRBV3-1 to TRBJ1-1; the D gene cannot be named for sure. The DNA reads as follows: TGTGCCAGCAGCCAATCTCGGACTACTGAAGCTTTCTTT. It translates to CASSQSRTTEAFF.